This T cell receptor (beta chain) stems from a study of blood T cell repertoires in COVID-19. As for the study in general: The origin of the acute and convalescent COVID-19 samples was the United States, Italy and Spain. From T cells, B-cell-depleted T cells, or PBMCs came the material, which was cDNA or gDNA.

Libraries were prepared by immunoSEQ multiplex PCR; TCRdb keeps only in-frame clonotypes and omits some of them. The sample holds fewer than 300,000 clones; over 65% are singletons and the top ten take over 3%. The germline V gene has CDR1 MGHRA and CDR2 YSYEKL. The CDR3 has 15 residues. V shed 4 bases and J 3 bases; nucleotides not matched to a gene: 6. This receptor was taken from an elderly woman with acute or convalescent COVID-19. Input material: peripheral blood. The chain has TRBV4-1 and TRBJ2-1, with TRBD1 matching 7 bases. DNA for the CDR3: TGCGCCAGCAGCCGGCCTACAGGGGACTACAATGAGCAGTTCTTC. Its protein is CASSRPTGDYNEQFF.